This entry lists 27 T cell receptor beta chains sequenced from one sample in a study of T-cell reconstitution after alpha-beta-depleted transplantation in children. For TCRbeta, the library was prepared with unique molecular identifiers. Using its own MiXCR run on the PCR reads, TCRdb lists one record per CDR3 protein. The sample carries some 200,000 distinct CDR3 sequences, roughly 14% recorded once. The material sequenced was PBMCs from the stem cell graft donor, taken from the stem cell graft. The receptors shown here come from a human donor who donated a stem cell graft to a child with acute lymphoblastic leukemia.

This clonotype came up a few times. This sequence joins TRBV6-1 and TRBJ2-2; D call uncertain. The CDR3 is 14 residues long. V lost 2 bases to trimming and J lost 5 bases, with 9 bases between them. Germline V gene sequence: CDR1 MNHNS, CDR2 SASEGT. In DNA, the CDR3 is TGTGCCAGCAGTGAATTTTGGTCTACCGGGGAGCTGTTTTTT. Residues: CASSEFWSTGELFF.

The chain recombines TRBV3-1 with TRBJ2-6; D ambiguous. The V gene's germline CDR1 is LGHDT and CDR2 YNNKEL (reference sequence). Trimming cost V 8 bases and J 0 bases, with 11 bases left between them. This CDR3 is built from 15 residues. The CDR3 sequence: CASAVQASGANVLTF. CDR3 nucleotides: TGTGCCAGCGCGGTGCAGGCCTCTGGGGCCAACGTCCTGACTTTC.

As concerns this clonotype: The junction does not match germline at one end; this may be a read error. This rearrangement joins TRBV6-1 to TRBJ1-1; a weak D match, TRBD1 (6 bases). Germline CDR1 and CDR2: MNHNS and SASEGT. The CDR3 is 14 residues long. In nucleotides, the CDR3 is TGTGTCAGCAGTCCCGGGACACCGAACACTGAAGCTTTCTTT. It yields the protein CVSSPGTPNTEAFF.

This clonotype was found many times. The V gene is TRBV6-1, the J gene TRBJ1-1, with TRBD1 matching 8 bases. The CDR3 covers 15 residues. The V gene's germline CDR1 is MNHNS and CDR2 SASEGT. The junction had 10 bases not matched to a gene; V was cut back by 6 bases and J by 4 bases. In nucleotides, the CDR3 is TGTGCCAGCAGAGGAGGCAGGGGGCGCGGCACTGAAGCTTTCTTT. The encoded protein is CASRGGRGRGTEAFF.

This clonotype was found a few times. V is TRBV29-1 and J is TRBJ2-4, with 9 bases fitting TRBD2. CDR1 is SQVTM, CDR2 ANQGSEA, per germline. V shed 7 bases and J 6 bases; nucleotides not matched to a gene: 7. The CDR3 is 13 amino acids. DNA for the CDR3: TGCAGCGCCGAGTTGACTAGCGGAAACATTCAGTACTTC. Its protein product is CSAELTSGNIQYF.

This clonotype has a count of ten or more. The genes are TRBV10-3 and TRBJ2-7; D is possibly TRBD1 or TRBD2 (7 bases each). CDR3 length: 14 amino acids. The germline CDR1 and CDR2 sequences are ENHRY and SYGVKD. Trimming took 11 bases from V and 4 from J, leaving 21 bases between them. The CDR3 bases are TGTGCCGTCCAGGGGGGCGGGGGAAAATACGAGCAGTACTTC. Translated: CAVQGGGGKYEQYF.

This clonotype was detected ten times or more. The rearrangement joins TRBV5-1 to TRBJ2-1, with D possibly TRBD2 on 6 matching bases. Looked up from germline, CDR1 is SGHRS and CDR2 is YFSETQ. The V and J ends lost 4 bases and 8 bases respectively, with 19 bases between them. The CDR3 spans 15 residues. This CDR3 reads CASSLRTPRRDEQFF. DNA of the CDR3: TGCGCCAGCAGCCTCCGGACTCCTCGGAGGGATGAGCAGTTCTTC.

The V gene is TRBV5-1, the J gene TRBJ2-1, with no clear D. Germline V CDR1 and CDR2: SGHRS, YFSETQ. Trimming took 6 bases from V and 6 from J, leaving 19 bases between them. This CDR3 comprises 15 residues. CDR3 sequence: CASKLDWVRGNEQFF. DNA for the CDR3: TGCGCCAGCAAACTCGACTGGGTGCGCGGCAATGAGCAGTTCTTC.

This clonotype was recorded at least ten times. CDR3 nucleotides: TGCGCCAGCAGCTTGTCGGCCGAGGGAGACACTGAAGCTTTCTTT. Its protein product is CASSLSAEGDTEAFF. The chain uses TRBV5-1 and TRBJ1-1, with D uncertain. The CDR3 sequence is 15 residues long. Trimming took 1 base from V and 3 from J, leaving 13 bases between them. Germline assignment: CDR1 SGHRS and CDR2 YFSETQ.

The chain is built from TRBV20-1 and TRBJ1-1; D possibly corresponds to TRBD1 (5 bases). Germline V gene sequence: CDR1 DFQATT, CDR2 SNEGSKA (reference sequence). V was shortened by 5 bases and J by 3 bases, with 16 bases between the two germline ends. CDR3 size: 14 residues. The CDR3 coding sequence is TGCAGTGCTCCGGGACCCTTAGACGACACTGAAGCTTTCTTT. This translates into CSAPGPLDDTEAFF.

This clonotype occurred many times. This chain uses TRBV5-1 with TRBJ2-1, with TRBD2 identical over 7 bases. The CDR3 is 15 amino acids. Germline V CDR1 and CDR2: SGHRS, YFSETQ. V lost 0 bases and J lost 4; bases outside the gene matches: 4. CDR3 nucleotides: TGCGCCAGCAGCTTGGATAGCGGGCTGTACAATGAGCAGTTCTTC. This gives the protein CASSLDSGLYNEQFF.

The chain links TRBV5-4 to TRBJ2-7, with 9 positions matching TRBD2. This CDR3 spans 15 amino acids. J gave up 2 bases and V 4 bases, and 7 bases lay outside the gene matches. Looked up from germline, CDR1 is SGHNT and CDR2 is YYREEE (reference sequence). The CDR3 sequence is CASSPGTSYTYEQYF. In nucleotides, the CDR3 is TGTGCCAGCAGCCCCGGGACTAGCTATACCTACGAGCAGTACTTC.

This clonotype was seen at least ten times. The chain employs TRBV6-6 and TRBJ1-4, with D uncertain. Germline V gives CDR1 MNHNY, CDR2 SVGAGI (reference sequence). The CDR3 covers 12 residues. The V gene lost 8 bases and the J gene lost 4 bases, with 8 bases spanning the gap. The CDR3, as DNA: TGTGCCAGCGGCTTGGGTAATGAAAAACTGTTTTTT. It specifies CASGLGNEKLFF.

In this sample, this clonotype turned up many times. The chain recombines TRBV27 with TRBJ2-7, with 11 positions matching TRBD2. CDR1 is MNHEY, CDR2 SMNVEV, per germline (reference sequence). V was pared by 8 bases and J by 6 bases, with 9 bases of the junction left unmatched. The CDR3 consists of 14 residues. The CDR3 DNA is TGTGCCAGCGCCTTAGCGGGAGGGCCCATCGAGCAGTACTTC. It encodes CASALAGGPIEQYF.

In its sample, this clonotype was seen many times. The chain joins TRBV5-1 to TRBJ2-3; D not resolved. Deletions cut 1 base from V and 5 bases from J, with 11 bases between. The CDR3 spans 14 residues. The V gene's germline CDR1 is SGHRS and CDR2 YFSETQ. The CDR3 loop is CASSLSGVQDTQYF. Here the CDR3 DNA reads TGCGCCAGCAGCTTGAGTGGGGTACAAGATACGCAGTATTTT.

This clonotype has a count of ten or more. The V call is TRBV11-2, the J call TRBJ1-1, with unresolved D. CDR1 SGHAT and CDR2 FQNNGV come from the germline V gene. The ends were cut back, 0 bases at V and 7 bases at J, with 6 bases in the middle. The length of the CDR3 is 12 residues. The CDR3 region is CASSLDRLEAFF. In DNA, the CDR3 is TGTGCCAGCAGCTTAGACAGGCTTGAAGCTTTCTTT. Full variable domain (rest looked up from reference TRBV11-2 and TRBJ1-1): EAGVAQSPRYKIIEKRQSVAFWCNPISGHATLYWYQQILGQGPKLLIQFQNNGVVDDSQLPKDRFSAERLKGVDSTLKIQPAKLEDSAVYLCASSLDRLEAFFGQGTRLTVV.

V usage is TRBV18 and J usage is TRBJ1-1; D is unresolved. The V gene's germline CDR1 is KGHSH and CDR2 LQKENI. This CDR3 has 15 amino acids. With 2 bases removed from V and 2 bases from J, the gap between germline ends came to 12 bases. For the CDR3, the DNA is TGTGCCAGCTCACCAGTATCTGAAAGAAACACTGAAGCTTTCTTT. Encoded protein: CASSPVSERNTEAFF.

This clonotype was seen at least ten times. V gene TRBV10-3 combines with J gene TRBJ2-7; D is uncertain. The CDR3 covers 13 residues. CDR1 is ENHRY and CDR2 is SYGVKD in the germline V gene. V dropped 2 bases and J dropped 3 bases, with 8 bases sitting between them. For the CDR3, the DNA is TGTGCCATCAGTGAGAAAGATCTCTACGAGCAGTACTTC. Protein sequence: CAISEKDLYEQYF.

The sample holds many counts of this clonotype. This chain uses TRBV5-6 with TRBJ1-2; D is ambiguous. The germline V gene has CDR1 SGHDT and CDR2 YYEEEE. The CDR3 length is 13 residues. Trimming removed 4 bases at V and 4 bases at J, with 11 bases between. CDR3 DNA: TGTGCCAGCAGCCGGCGGTCAATCTATGGCTACACCTTC. It translates to CASSRRSIYGYTF. Filled out from reference TRBV5-6 and TRBJ1-2, the complete variable domain reads DAGVTQSPTHLIKTRGQQVTLRCSPKSGHDTVSWYQQALGQGPQFIFQYYEEEERQRGNFPDRFSGHQFPNYSSELNVNALLLGDSALYLCASSRRSIYGYTFGSGTRLTVV.

V and J are TRBV20-1 and TRBJ1-2; D is possibly TRBD1 (6 bases). Trimming cost V 5 bases and J 7 bases, with 11 bases left between them. CDR3 size: 11 residues. Germline CDR1 and CDR2: DFQATT and SNEGSKA (reference sequence). In DNA form, the CDR3 reads TGCAGTGCTCCGGAGGGGGTTGGCTACACCTTC. This gives the protein CSAPEGVGYTF.

In this sample, this clonotype turned up many times. The chain has TRBV5-1 and TRBJ1-2, with 10 positions matching TRBD1. CDR3 size: 14 residues. Germline V gene lookup returns CDR1 SGHRS and CDR2 YFSETQ. Unmatched junction bases numbered 4, after V lost 2 bases and J lost 6 bases. Here the CDR3 DNA reads TGCGCCAGCAGCTTACCCGGGACAGGGGATGGCTACACCTTC. Protein: CASSLPGTGDGYTF. Complete variable domain (other parts from reference TRBV5-1 and TRBJ1-2): KAGVTQTPRYLIKTRGQQVTLSCSPISGHRSVSWYQQTPGQGLQFLFEYFSETQRNKGNFPGRFSGRQFSNSRSEMNVSTLELGDSALYLCASSLPGTGDGYTFGSGTRLTVV.

The sample holds many counts of this clonotype. The chain couples TRBV5-6 to TRBJ2-7; TRBD2 matches at 9 bases. The ends lost 4 bases at V and 4 bases at J; junction bases unmatched: 12. Germline CDR1 reads SGHDT; CDR2 reads YYEEEE. The CDR3 totals 16 residues. The DNA for the CDR3 is TGTGCCAGCAGCCTCGCATTAAGGACTAGCGAGTACGAGCAGTACTTC. Residues: CASSLALRTSEYEQYF. Filled out from reference TRBV5-6 and TRBJ2-7, the complete variable domain reads DAGVTQSPTHLIKTRGQQVTLRCSPKSGHDTVSWYQQALGQGPQFIFQYYEEEERQRGNFPDRFSGHQFPNYSSELNVNALLLGDSALYLCASSLALRTSEYEQYFGPGTRLTVT.

This clonotype was observed at least ten times. The rearrangement joins TRBV10-3 to TRBJ2-7, with D tentatively TRBD1 (6 bases). The CDR3 length is 15 residues. Per germline, CDR1 ENHRY and CDR2 SYGVKD. The ends were cut back, 4 bases at V and 0 bases at J, with 13 bases in the middle. This CDR3 is CAISGVSDSSYEQYF. The CDR3 bases are TGTGCCATCAGTGGTGTTTCGGACAGCTCCTACGAGCAGTACTTC.

As for this clonotype: A much larger clone sits a single nucleotide away, making a read error possible. The chain employs TRBV5-1 and TRBJ2-3; D uncertain. CDR1 and CDR2 (germline): SGHRS, YFSETQ. The CDR3 loop spans 14 amino acids. Trimming pared 2 bases from V and 2 bases from J, leaving 9 bases between. The CDR3 region has the DNA TGCGCCAGCAGCTTCGACCCACACACAGATACGCAGTATTTT. Translated: CASSFDPHTDTQYF.

This clonotype was picked up many times. J is TRBJ2-1 and V is TRBV11-3, with D unclear. The germline V and J ends were trimmed by 4 bases and 7 bases, with 11 bases remaining between them. This CDR3 has 13 amino acids. Germline-derived CDR1 and CDR2 are SGHNT and YENEEA. The CDR3 DNA follows: TGTGCCAGCAGCTCCAGAATCGGTAATGAGCAGTTCTTC. It codes for CASSSRIGNEQFF.

This clonotype has a count of ten or more. The chain carries TRBV12-3 or TRBV12-4 and TRBJ2-5; 10 bases match TRBD2. CDR3 length: 13 amino acids. V lost 9 bases to trimming and J lost 5 bases; unmatched junction nucleotides: 6. The CDR3 DNA reads as TGTGCCAGTTTAGCGGGAGGAGTCGAGACCCAGTACTTC. This sequence encodes CASLAGGVETQYF.

The chain joins TRBV10-2 to TRBJ2-2; D may correspond to TRBD1 or TRBD2 (5 bases each). Trimming removed 4 bases from V and 6 bases from J, with 9 bases in between. The germline V gene encodes CDR1 WSHSY and CDR2 SAAADI. The CDR3 is 13 residues long. The CDR3 protein is CASSAGRSGELFF. As DNA, the CDR3 is TGCGCCAGCAGTGCGGGACGGTCCGGGGAGCTGTTTTTT.